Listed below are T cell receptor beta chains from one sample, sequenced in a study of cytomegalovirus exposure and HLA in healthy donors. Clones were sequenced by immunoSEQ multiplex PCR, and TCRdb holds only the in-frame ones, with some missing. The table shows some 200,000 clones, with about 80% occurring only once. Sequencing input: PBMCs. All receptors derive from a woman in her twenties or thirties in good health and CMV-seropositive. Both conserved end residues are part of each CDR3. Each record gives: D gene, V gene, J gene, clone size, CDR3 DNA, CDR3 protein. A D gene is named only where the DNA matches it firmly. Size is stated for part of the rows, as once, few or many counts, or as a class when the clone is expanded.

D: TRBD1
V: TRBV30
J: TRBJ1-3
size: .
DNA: TGTGCCTGGAGCCCAGGGGGTGGAAACACCATATATTTT
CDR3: CAWSPGGGNTIYF

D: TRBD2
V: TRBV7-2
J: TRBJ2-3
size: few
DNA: TGTGCCAGCAGCTTTTTAAGCGGGAGGGCCCGGGATACGCAGTATTTT
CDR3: CASSFLSGRARDTQYF

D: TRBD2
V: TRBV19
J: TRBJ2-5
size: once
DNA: TGTGCCAGTAGTAGGGGGGGGTCCCAAGAGACCCAGTACTTC
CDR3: CASSRGGSQETQYF

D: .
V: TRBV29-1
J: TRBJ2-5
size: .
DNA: TGCAGCGTTGGTCGGGGCCAAGAGACCCAGTACTTC
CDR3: CSVGRGQETQYF

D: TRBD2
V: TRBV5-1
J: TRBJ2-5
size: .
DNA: TGCGCCAGCACTAATAGCGGGGGAATCCAAGAGACCCAGTACTTC
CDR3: CASTNSGGIQETQYF

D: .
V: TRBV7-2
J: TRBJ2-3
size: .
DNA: TGTGCCAGCCAACCCCGAAACAGGGATACGCAGTATTTT
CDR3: CASQPRNRDTQYF

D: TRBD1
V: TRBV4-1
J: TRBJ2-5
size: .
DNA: TGCGCCAGCAGCCGAGGGACAGGGGAGACCCAGTACTTC
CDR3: CASSRGTGETQYF

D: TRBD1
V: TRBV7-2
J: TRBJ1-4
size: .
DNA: TGTGCCAGCAGCTTGGACAGGCAAAATGAAAAACTGTTTTTT
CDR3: CASSLDRQNEKLFF

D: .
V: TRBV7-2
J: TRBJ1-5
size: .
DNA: TGTGCCAGCAGCTTAGTCAACAGTCAGAATAGCAATCAGCCCCAGCATTTT
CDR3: CASSLVNSQNSNQPQHF

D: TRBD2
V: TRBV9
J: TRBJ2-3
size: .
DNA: TGTGCCAGCAGCCAATCTTTAGCGGGGGCGGGCACAGATACGCAGTATTTT
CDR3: CASSQSLAGAGTDTQYF

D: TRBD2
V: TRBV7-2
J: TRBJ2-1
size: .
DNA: TGTGCCAGCAGCTTAAGACTAGCGGGTCCTAATGAGCAGTTCTTC
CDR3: CASSLRLAGPNEQFF

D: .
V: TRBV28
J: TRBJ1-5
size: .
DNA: TGTGCCAGCACCCGCGGGGGCTCAGGTCAGCCCCAGCATTTT
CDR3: CASTRGGSGQPQHF

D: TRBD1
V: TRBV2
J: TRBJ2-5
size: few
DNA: TGTGCCAGCAGTGAATCTCCGGGACAGTTGCAAGAGACCCAGTACTTC
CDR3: CASSESPGQLQETQYF

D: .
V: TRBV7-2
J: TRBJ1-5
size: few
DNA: TGTGCCAGCAGCTCTCGAGTGGAGTATGATCAGCCCCAGCATTTT
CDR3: CASSSRVEYDQPQHF

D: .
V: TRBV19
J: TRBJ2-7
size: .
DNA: TGTGCCAGTAGTATAAGAACTACTCCCAACTACGAGCAGTACTTC
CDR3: CASSIRTTPNYEQYF

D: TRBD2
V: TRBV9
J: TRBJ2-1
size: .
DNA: TGTGCCAGCTCCCGGGGGGGGAGAGATGAGCAGTTCTTC
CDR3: CASSRGGRDEQFF

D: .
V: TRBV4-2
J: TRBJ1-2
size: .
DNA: TGTGCCAGCGGAACAGGGTTAGGCCACTATGGCTACACCTTC
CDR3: CASGTGLGHYGYTF

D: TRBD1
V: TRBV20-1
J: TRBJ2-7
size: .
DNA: TGCAGGGGACAGGGTGGAAACGAGCAGTACTTC
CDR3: CRGQGGNEQYF

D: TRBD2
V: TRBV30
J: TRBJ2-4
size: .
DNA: TGTGCCTTGGGGACTAGCGGGGGGGCCGGCATTCAGTACTTC
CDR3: CALGTSGGAGIQYF

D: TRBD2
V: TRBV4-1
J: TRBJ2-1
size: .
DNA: TGCGCCAGCAGCCACAATAGCGGGGGAGGTGAGCAGTTCTTC
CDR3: CASSHNSGGGEQFF

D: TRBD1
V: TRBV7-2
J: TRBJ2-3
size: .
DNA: TGTGCCAGCAGCTTAAGGGGGCCCACAGATACGCAGTATTTT
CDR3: CASSLRGPTDTQYF

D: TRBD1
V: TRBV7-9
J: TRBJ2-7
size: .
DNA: TGTGCCAGCAGCTTAGCCCCGGGACAGAACTACGAGCAGTACTTC
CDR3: CASSLAPGQNYEQYF

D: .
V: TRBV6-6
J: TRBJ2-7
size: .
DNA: TGTGCCAGCAGTTGGGAGAGAAGGCAGTACTTC
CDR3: CASSWERRQYF

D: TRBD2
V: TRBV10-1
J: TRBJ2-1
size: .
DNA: TGCGCCAGCAGTGAGTCGGGGCCTGGTAGCGGGAGTGAGCAGTTCTTC
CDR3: CASSESGPGSGSEQFF

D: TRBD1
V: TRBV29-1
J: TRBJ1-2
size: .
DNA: TGCAGCGTTGGACAGGGGACGAACTATGGCTACACCTTC
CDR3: CSVGQGTNYGYTF

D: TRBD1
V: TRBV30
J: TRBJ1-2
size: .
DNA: TGTGCCTGGAAATCTGCCGGGACAGGGGGAATGTATGGCTACACCTTC
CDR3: CAWKSAGTGGMYGYTF

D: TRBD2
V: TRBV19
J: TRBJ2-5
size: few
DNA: TGTGCCAGTAGTTCCAGACTAGCGGGAGAGACCCAGTACTTC
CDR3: CASSSRLAGETQYF

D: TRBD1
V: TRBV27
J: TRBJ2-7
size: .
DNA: TGTGCCAGCAGTCGGACAGGGGTCTACGAGCAGTACTTC
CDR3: CASSRTGVYEQYF

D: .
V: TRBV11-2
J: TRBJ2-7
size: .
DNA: TGTGCCAGCAGCATAGAGGGCAGAAAGTACTTC
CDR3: CASSIEGRKYF

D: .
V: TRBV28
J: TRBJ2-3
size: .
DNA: TGTGCTTCACAGGAATTTATTAGCACAGATACGCAGTATTTT
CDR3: CASQEFISTDTQYF

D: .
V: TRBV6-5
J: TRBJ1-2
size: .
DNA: TGTGCCAGCAGTAACGAGGGTCGTCTCTATGGCTACACCTTC
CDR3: CASSNEGRLYGYTF

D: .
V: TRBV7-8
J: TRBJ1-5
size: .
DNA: TGTGCCAGCAGCCCTATCTGGGGGGAAGGGCCCCAGCATTTT
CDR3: CASSPIWGEGPQHF

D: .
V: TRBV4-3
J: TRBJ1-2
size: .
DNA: TGCGCCAGCAGCCAAGAAAGGGGGATGGGAAACTATGGCTACACCTTC
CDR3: CASSQERGMGNYGYTF

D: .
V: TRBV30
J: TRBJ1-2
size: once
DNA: TGTGCCTGGAGGGTCCCGGGACAAGCTAACTATGGCTACACCTTC
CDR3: CAWRVPGQANYGYTF

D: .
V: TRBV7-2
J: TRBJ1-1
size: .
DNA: TGTGCCTGGACCCAGGGAAGACACACTGAAGCTTTCTTT
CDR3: CAWTQGRHTEAFF

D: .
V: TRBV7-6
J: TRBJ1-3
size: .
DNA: TGTGCCAGCAGCTTAGCACCGGGAGCGGGAAACACCATATATTTT
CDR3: CASSLAPGAGNTIYF

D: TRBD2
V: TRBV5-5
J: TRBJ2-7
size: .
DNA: TGTGCCAGCAGCTTGGAGGGACTAGCGGACTACGAGCAGTACTTC
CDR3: CASSLEGLADYEQYF

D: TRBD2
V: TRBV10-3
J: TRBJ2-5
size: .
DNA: TGTGCCATCAGAAACGGACTAGCGGGAGGTGAGACCCAGTACTTC
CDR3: CAIRNGLAGGETQYF

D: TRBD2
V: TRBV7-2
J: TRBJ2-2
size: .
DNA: TGTGCCAGCGGACTAGCGGGGAACACCGGGGAGCTGTTTTTT
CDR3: CASGLAGNTGELFF

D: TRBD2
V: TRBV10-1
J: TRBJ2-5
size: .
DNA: TGCGCCAGCAGTGAGGGTTGGACTAGCGGCCAAGAGACCCAGTACTTC
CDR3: CASSEGWTSGQETQYF